Shown below are 23 T cell receptor beta chains from a single sample sequenced in a study of shared clonotypes between healthy human individuals (dated by TCRdb to the early 2020s). Libraries were made using the immunoSEQ multiplex PCR assay. TCRdb carries this immuneACCESS record with in-frame sequences only. Its versions omit some clonotypes, under half of them owing to an unresolved V gene in the studies checked, with the rest unexplained. The sample table lists some 1.1 million clones, roughly 77% of them with a count of one. 0.7% to 0.95% of the sample is taken by the ten largest. Sample: memory CD4+ T cells from PBMCs. Explained via the paper, the cell subset or site label denotes: CD45RA-negative fraction. These receptors all stem from a young man in good health. Some clones in this sample may be carry-over from other donors' samples.

The chain recombines TRBV5-4 with TRBJ2-7; D gene ambiguous. The CDR3 sequence is 15 residues long. Trimming removed 0 bases from V and 1 base from J, with 11 bases in between. CDR1 and CDR2 (germline): SGHNT, YYREEE (reference sequence). The CDR3: CASSLAVSISYEQYF. For the CDR3, the DNA is TGTGCCAGCAGCTTGGCGGTTTCGATTTCCTACGAGCAGTACTTC.

The genes are TRBV9 and TRBJ2-7; D is possibly TRBD1 (5 bases). V dropped 0 bases and J dropped 3 bases, with 13 bases sitting between them. Germline assignment: CDR1 SGDLS and CDR2 YYNGEE. The CDR3 is 15 residues long. The CDR3 bases are TGTGCCAGCAGCGTAGCACCGACAGCAGACTACGAGCAGTACTTC. It encodes CASSVAPTADYEQYF.

This clone was recorded only once. The rearrangement joins TRBV11-3 to TRBJ2-7, with D tentatively TRBD1 (5 bases). Germline V lookup: CDR1 SGHNT, CDR2 YENEEA. V was clipped by 0 bases and J by 2 bases, with 11 bases between them. The CDR3 spans 15 residues. This chain's CDR3 is CASSLDHDRAYEQYF. Here the CDR3 DNA reads TGTGCCAGCAGCTTAGATCACGACAGAGCCTACGAGCAGTACTTC.

This chain links TRBV27 with TRBJ1-2, with D perhaps TRBD1 (5 bases). V shed 0 bases and J shed 4 bases, with 6 bases lying between them. CDR3 length equals 13 residues. Germline-derived CDR1 and CDR2 are MNHEY and SMNVEV (reference sequence). The CDR3 loop reads CASSLSRGYGYTF. The CDR3 DNA sequence: TGTGCCAGCAGTTTATCAAGGGGCTATGGCTACACCTTC.

This clone appeared once. The chain uses TRBV10-2 and TRBJ1-5; D is undetermined. V dropped 0 bases and J dropped 4 bases, with 7 bases sitting between them. This CDR3 region has 14 residues. CDR1 and CDR2 (germline): WSHSY, SAAADI. The CDR3: CASSESSRNQPQHF. The CDR3 nucleotides read TGCGCCAGCAGTGAGTCGAGCAGGAATCAGCCCCAGCATTTT.

The CDR3 DNA reads as TGTGCCAGCAGCCCGACCAGGATCACCGGGGAGCTGTTTTTT. This codes for CASSPTRITGELFF. The rearrangement joins TRBV14 to TRBJ2-2; no definite D call. This CDR3 region has 14 residues. Trimming removed 4 bases from V and 4 bases from J, with 10 bases in between. Germline values: CDR1 SGHDN, CDR2 FVKESK.

V is TRBV15 and J is TRBJ2-2; tentatively, D is TRBD2 (5 bases). The CDR3 runs to 15 residues. Trimming stripped 3 bases from V and 0 bases from J, with 8 bases between. Germline V CDR1 and CDR2: LNHNV, YYDKDF (reference sequence). The CDR3 sequence is CATSRPGSNTGELFF. Here the CDR3 DNA reads TGTGCCACCAGCAGGCCGGGATCGAACACCGGGGAGCTGTTTTTT.

The chain links TRBV7-9 to TRBJ1-3; 7 bases match TRBD1. This CDR3 region has 14 residues. Germline CDR1 and CDR2: SEHNR and FQNEAQ (reference sequence). Germline trimming cut 5 bases from V and 3 bases from J; bases unmatched to any gene: 4. The CDR3 is CASSPRTGGNTIYF. As DNA, the CDR3 is TGTGCCAGCAGCCCCCGGACAGGTGGAAACACCATATATTTT.

This chain connects TRBV6-1 to TRBJ2-2, with D unclear. This CDR3 region has 12 residues. Deletions cut 6 bases from V and 3 bases from J, with 5 bases between. From germline, CDR1 is MNHNS and CDR2 SASEGT. CDR3 nucleotides: TGTGCCAGCAGGACCTACACCGGGGAGCTGTTTTTT. It specifies CASRTYTGELFF.

Note on this clone: Other DNA sequences of this sample code for an identical CDR3. The rearrangement links TRBV5-1 to TRBJ2-3; the D gene could be TRBD1 or TRBD2 (5 bases each). From germline, CDR1 is SGHRS and CDR2 YFSETQ. CDR3 size: 14 residues. V was trimmed by 4 bases and J by 2 bases, leaving 11 bases between them. CDR3 amino acids: CASSPGPSTDTQYF. The DNA for the CDR3 is TGCGCCAGCAGCCCGGGGCCTTCCACAGATACGCAGTATTTT.

The rearrangement joins TRBV7-2 to TRBJ2-5; D may match TRBD1 or TRBD2 (5 bases each). This CDR3 comprises 12 residues. Trimming stripped 2 bases from V and 5 bases from J, with 6 bases between. Germline loops: CDR1 SGHTA, CDR2 FQGNSA. CDR3 nucleotides: TGTGCCAGCAGCTTATGGGGGGAGACCCAGTACTTC. Translated, it gives CASSLWGETQYF.

The count of this clone is one. The same CDR3 is also encoded by other DNA sequences in this sample. This chain joins TRBV5-4 and TRBJ1-1; D is perhaps TRBD1 (6 bases). Germline V CDR1 and CDR2: SGHNT, YYREEE (reference sequence). V was shortened by 4 bases and J by 0 bases, with 10 bases between the two germline ends. The CDR3 spans 14 residues. CDR3 region: CASSLGQMNTEAFF. The CDR3 region has the DNA TGTGCCAGCAGCCTCGGACAGATGAACACTGAAGCTTTCTTT.

The chain employs TRBV10-3 and TRBJ2-3; 7 positions match TRBD2. The CDR3 runs 14 residues. Germline CDR1 and CDR2: ENHRY and SYGVKD. After removal of 4 bases from V and 0 bases from J, the junction contained 1 base not matched to a gene. As DNA, the CDR3 is TGTGCCATCAGTGGTAGCGGGAGCACAGATACGCAGTATTTT. Translation: CAISGSGSTDTQYF.

The V gene is TRBV5-1, the J gene TRBJ2-5; no clear D. The CDR3 has 12 residues. Germline assignment: CDR1 SGHRS and CDR2 YFSETQ. Trimming cost V 2 bases and J 5 bases, with 7 bases left between them. The CDR3 sequence is CASSFGAETQYF. CDR3 in DNA: TGCGCCAGCAGCTTTGGCGCGGAGACCCAGTACTTC.

About this clone: Other DNA sequences within the sample encode an identical CDR3. The V gene is TRBV6-5, the J gene TRBJ1-1; the D is unclear. The CDR3 contains 13 residues. The V end was cut by 0 bases, the J end by 1 base, with 3 bases between. In germline, CDR1 is MNHEY, CDR2 SVGAGI. The CDR3 DNA reads as TGTGCCAGCAGTTACTCCCAGAACACTGAAGCTTTCTTT. Protein product: CASSYSQNTEAFF.

The V gene is TRBV5-1, the J gene TRBJ1-6; TRBD1 agrees at 8 bases. CDR3 length equals 17 residues. Trimming cost V 0 bases and J 8 bases; bases outside gene matches: 10. Germline assignment: CDR1 SGHRS and CDR2 YFSETQ. CDR3 amino acids: CASSLVPSDRGHSPLHF. In nucleotides, the CDR3 is TGCGCCAGCAGCTTGGTCCCCTCCGACAGGGGACATTCACCCCTCCACTTT.

The gene calls are TRBV30 and TRBJ1-6; TRBD1 aligns across 7 bases. The CDR3 length is 16 residues. The germline V gene has CDR1 GTSNPN and CDR2 SVGIG (reference sequence). V lost 1 base to trimming and J lost 0 bases; unmatched junction nucleotides: 3. CDR3 coding DNA: TGTGCCTGGAGTGGACAGGGCGGCTCCTATAATTCACCCCTCCACTTT. The encoded protein is CAWSGQGGSYNSPLHF.

About this clone: The junction differs from germline at one of its ends, possibly a read error. The chain recombines TRBV11-2 with TRBJ1-1; D is ambiguous. This CDR3 comprises 15 residues. Germline CDR1 SGHAT, CDR2 FQNNGV. The CDR3 loop is CASSLNKGGNTESFF. The DNA for the CDR3 is TGTGCCAGCAGCTTAAATAAGGGAGGGAACACTGAATCTTTCTTT.

The rearrangement joins TRBV28 to TRBJ1-4; tentative D call: TRBD1 (6 bases). The CDR3 runs to 16 residues. The V gene's germline CDR1 is MDHEN and CDR2 SYDVKM. Trimming removed 5 bases from V and 0 bases from J, with 13 bases in between. The CDR3 here is CASSPEGTTTNEKLFF. DNA of the CDR3: TGTGCCAGCAGTCCTGAGGGGACAACAACTAATGAAAAACTGTTTTTT.

The CDR3 here is CASSPVPSTGQYDEQYF. CDR3 sequence (DNA): TGTGCCAGCTCACCGGTGCCCTCCACCGGGCAGTATGACGAGCAGTACTTC. J is TRBJ2-7 and V is TRBV18; D remains ambiguous. Trimming pared 3 bases from V and 5 bases from J, leaving 23 bases between. The CDR3 has 17 amino acids. The germline gives CDR1 KGHSH, CDR2 LQKENI.

This clone turned up a few times. A far larger clone is just one base off, so this is likely a read error. The same CDR3 can be traced to other DNA sequences in this sample. The chain uses TRBV2 and TRBJ2-2, with 10 bases aligning to TRBD1. Germline V lookup: CDR1 SNHLY, CDR2 FYNNEI. The CDR3 is made up of 16 amino acids. The CDR3 coding sequence is TGTGCCAGCTCCGGGACAGGGGTCGGTCTCACCGGGGAGCTGTCTTTT. This translates into CASSGTGVGLTGELSF.

This chain connects TRBV18 to TRBJ2-7; TRBD1 aligns across 7 bases. The CDR3 is 14 amino acids. The V gene end was trimmed by 4 bases and the J gene end by 2 bases; junction bases not matched to a gene: 5. The V gene's germline CDR1 is KGHSH and CDR2 LQKENI. CDR3 sequence: CASSHGTVAYEQYF. The CDR3 coding sequence is TGTGCCAGCTCACACGGGACAGTAGCCTACGAGCAGTACTTC.

The V gene is TRBV6-1, the J gene TRBJ2-5; D gene ambiguous. Trimming took 1 base from V and 5 from J, leaving 14 bases between them. The CDR3 sequence is 15 residues long. Germline CDR1 reads MNHNS; CDR2 reads SASEGT. This CDR3 is CASSEGPAAEETQYF. CDR3 coding DNA: TGTGCCAGCAGTGAAGGGCCAGCCGCGGAGGAGACCCAGTACTTC.